These 9 T cell receptor beta chains came from one sample sequenced in a study of a mutant IDH1 vaccine in newly diagnosed glioma. Their cognate antigens are unknown. Time point here: week 5, during vaccination. Doses comprised 300 ug of mutant IDH1 20-mer peptide each, plus topical imiquimod. The repertoire was sequenced with immunoSEQ multiplex PCR; TCRdb's copy has only in-frame clones and lacks some. Among under 70,000 clones listed, around 80% were seen once. Source: PBMCs, taken from a glioma patient whose treatment included an IDH1 peptide vaccine. These receptors were obtained from a woman between 45 and 65 years old with glioma.

The chain links TRBV5-1 to TRBJ1-2; possibly TRBD1 for D (6 bases). CDR1 and CDR2 (germline): SGHRS, YFSETQ. There are 15 residues in the CDR3. Trimming stripped 0 bases from V and 0 bases from J, with 9 bases between. The DNA for the CDR3 is TGCGCCAGCAGCTTGGAAGGGGACACTAACTATGGCTACACCTTC. Protein: CASSLEGDTNYGYTF.

The gene calls are TRBV4-1 and TRBJ2-1; D is uncertain. Germline V gives CDR1 MGHRA, CDR2 YSYEKL. V gave up 3 bases and J gave up 9 bases, with 15 bases separating them. The CDR3 is made up of 14 amino acids. CDR3 loop: CASSQIMKPGEQFF. CDR3 DNA sequence: TGCGCCAGCAGCCAGATAATGAAACCTGGTGAGCAGTTCTTC.

This chain connects TRBV5-1 to TRBJ2-3; a weak D match, TRBD2 (6 bases). The CDR3 is 15 residues long. V was clipped by 4 bases and J by 0 bases, with 12 bases between them. Per germline, CDR1 SGHRS and CDR2 YFSETQ. This CDR3 reads CASSQPLASTDTQYF. DNA of the CDR3: TGCGCCAGCAGCCAACCCCTAGCGAGCACAGATACGCAGTATTTT.

V usage is TRBV28 and J usage is TRBJ2-5; 7 bases are shared with TRBD1. V was clipped by 5 bases and J by 4 bases; unmatched bases: 1. CDR1 and CDR2 (germline): MDHEN, SYDVKM. The CDR3 sequence is 12 residues long. CDR3 residues: CASSRDRETQYF. The CDR3 region has the DNA TGTGCCAGCAGTAGGGACAGAGAGACCCAGTACTTC.

J is TRBJ1-4 and V is TRBV7-9, with 7 bases fitting TRBD1. The CDR3 length is 15 residues. Trimming took 2 bases from V and 5 from J; bases not matched to a gene: 5. In germline, CDR1 is SEHNR, CDR2 FQNEAQ (reference sequence). Here the CDR3 DNA reads TGTGCCAGCAGCTTATACAGGGGTGGGAATGAAAAACTGTTTTTT. Encoded protein: CASSLYRGGNEKLFF. The variable domain in full, with the rest retrieved from reference TRBV7-9 and TRBJ1-4, is DTGVSQNPRHKITKRGQNVTFRCDPISEHNRLYWYRQTLGQGPEFLTYFQNEAQLEKSRLLSDRFSAERPKGSFSTLEIQRTEQGDSAMYLCASSLYRGGNEKLFFGSGTQLSVL.

The genes are TRBV27 and TRBJ1-4; 9 nucleotides agree with TRBD1. The CDR3 spans 14 residues. CDR1 is MNHEY and CDR2 is SMNVEV in the germline V gene (reference sequence). Trimming at V came to 6 bases and at J to 7 bases, leaving 6 bases not matched to a gene. DNA of the CDR3: TGTGCCAGCAGGGGAACAGGGGGCATTGAAAAACTGTTTTTT. This encodes CASRGTGGIEKLFF.

The V call is TRBV6-5, the J call TRBJ2-7; D remains ambiguous. Germline V lookup: CDR1 MNHEY, CDR2 SVGAGI. Trimming cost V 8 bases and J 2 bases, with 16 bases left between them. There are 14 residues in the CDR3. CDR3 in amino acids: CASGNSVSAYEQYF. As DNA, the CDR3 is TGTGCCAGCGGGAACTCGGTCAGCGCCTACGAGCAGTACTTC.

V gene TRBV4-3 combines with J gene TRBJ2-1, with D perhaps being TRBD1 or TRBD2 (5 bases each). This CDR3 has 15 residues. Germline V CDR1 and CDR2: LGHNA, YSLEER. Trimming cost V 1 base and J 0 bases, with 7 bases left between them. The CDR3 nucleotides read TGCGCCAGCAGCCAAGGGGGGAGCTCCTACAATGAGCAGTTCTTC. This translates into CASSQGGSSYNEQFF.

A single count supports this clone. The V call is TRBV7-2, the J call TRBJ1-1; 8 bases are a match to TRBD1. Germline lookup yields CDR1 SGHTA and CDR2 FQGNSA. This CDR3 comprises 14 residues. V shed 7 bases, J shed 4 bases, and the junction held 8 bases outside the gene matches. Written as DNA, the CDR3 is TGTGCCAGCACGTCCGGACAGGGTGGCACTGAAGCTTTCTTT. As protein: CASTSGQGGTEAFF. Complete variable domain (other parts from reference TRBV7-2 and TRBJ1-1): GAGVSQSPSNKVTEKGKDVELRCDPISGHTALYWYRQSLGQGLEFLIYFQGNSAPDKSGLPSDRFSAERTGGSVSTLTIQRTQQEDSAVYLCASTSGQGGTEAFFGQGTRLTVV.